The rows below give T cell receptor beta chains drawn from one sample of a study of identical twins. TCRdb passed the 5' RACE reads through MiXCR, listing each CDR3 protein once. The table lists around 240,000 distinct CDR3 sequences, roughly 10% of them singletons, with 10% in the top ten. Sequencing was carried out using memory T cells sorted from blood. The origin of the receptors is a man in his forties or fifties in good health. The CDR3 runs from the conserved cysteine through the conserved F or W. D genes are given only for firm matches. Clone size is not always given. Where it is, it says once, few, many or a class for expanded clones.

v_gene: TRBV18; d_gene: TRBD2; abundance: -; j_gene: TRBJ2-7; CDR3nt: TGTGCCAGCTCACCACCGGCACTAGCGGGCAACGAGCAGTACTTC; CDR3aa: CASSPPALAGNEQYF
v_gene: TRBV20-1; d_gene: -; abundance: -; j_gene: TRBJ1-2; CDR3nt: TGCAGTGCTAGAGATCAGACTAACTATGGCTACACCTTC; CDR3aa: CSARDQTNYGYTF
v_gene: TRBV9; d_gene: -; abundance: few; j_gene: TRBJ2-1; CDR3nt: TGTGCCAGCAGCGGTACAGTAAATGAGCAGTTCTTC; CDR3aa: CASSGTVNEQFF
v_gene: TRBV19; d_gene: -; abundance: -; j_gene: TRBJ2-5; CDR3nt: TGTGCCAGTAGTCCAAAAACCAAAGAGACCCAGTACTTC; CDR3aa: CASSPKTKETQYF
v_gene: TRBV14; d_gene: -; abundance: -; j_gene: TRBJ1-1; CDR3nt: TGTGCCAGCAGCCACGCAGGGTCCCCTGAAGCTTTCTTT; CDR3aa: CASSHAGSPEAFF
v_gene: TRBV3-1; d_gene: TRBD2; abundance: many; j_gene: TRBJ2-1; CDR3nt: TGTGCCAGCAGCCAAGGCACTAGCGGGGGTCGCGAGCAGTTCTTC; CDR3aa: CASSQGTSGGREQFF
v_gene: TRBV29-1; d_gene: -; abundance: few; j_gene: TRBJ1-1; CDR3nt: TGCAGCGTCGAACCTCTGGGGGAGGGTTACGCCAACACTGAAGCTTTCTTT; CDR3aa: CSVEPLGEGYANTEAFF
v_gene: TRBV18; d_gene: TRBD1; abundance: many; j_gene: TRBJ2-1; CDR3nt: TGTGCCAGCTCACCACCGGGACAGGGGAAAAGCGACTTTGCTCCGTTCTTC; CDR3aa: CASSPPGQGKSDFAPFF
v_gene: TRBV9; d_gene: -; abundance: -; j_gene: TRBJ2-5; CDR3nt: TGTGCCAGCAGCGTAGGAGGAGGGCCAGGGCTAAACCAGTACTTC; CDR3aa: CASSVGGGPGLNQYF
v_gene: TRBV29-1; d_gene: -; abundance: many; j_gene: TRBJ2-5; CDR3nt: TGCAGCGTAAGACAGCAAGAGACCCAGTACTTC; CDR3aa: CSVRQQETQYF
v_gene: TRBV5-1; d_gene: -; abundance: many; j_gene: TRBJ2-3; CDR3nt: TGCGCCAGCAGCTTGGCAACGACTACCTACACAGATACGCAGTATTTT; CDR3aa: CASSLATTTYTDTQYF
v_gene: TRBV20-1; d_gene: TRBD1; abundance: few; j_gene: TRBJ2-5; CDR3nt: TGCAGTGCTCCGGGACAGGGGAAAGAGACCCAGTACTTC; CDR3aa: CSAPGQGKETQYF
v_gene: TRBV12-3/TRBV12-4; d_gene: -; abundance: -; j_gene: TRBJ2-7; CDR3nt: TGTGCCAGCAGTTTAGGGGCGACGAGGGGGGCTTACGAGCAGTACTTC; CDR3aa: CASSLGATRGAYEQYF
v_gene: TRBV7-2; d_gene: TRBD1; abundance: -; j_gene: TRBJ2-1; CDR3nt: TGTGCCAGCAGCTCCGGACAGGGGATGAACAATGAGCAGTTCTTC; CDR3aa: CASSSGQGMNNEQFF
v_gene: TRBV2; d_gene: -; abundance: -; j_gene: TRBJ2-6; CDR3nt: TGTGCCAGCAGCCAAGTCGACTCTGGGGCCAACGTCCTGACTTTC; CDR3aa: CASSQVDSGANVLTF
v_gene: TRBV7-9; d_gene: TRBD1; abundance: few; j_gene: TRBJ2-7; CDR3nt: TGTGCCAGCAGCCCCTTAATTGGGACAGGGAGCTCCTACGAGCAGTACTTC; CDR3aa: CASSPLIGTGSSYEQYF
v_gene: TRBV20-1; d_gene: -; abundance: few; j_gene: TRBJ1-1; CDR3nt: TGCAGTGCTCTCAAGACACCGACGAACACTGAAGCTTTCTTT; CDR3aa: CSALKTPTNTEAFF
v_gene: TRBV4-2; d_gene: -; abundance: many; j_gene: TRBJ2-1; CDR3nt: TGTGCCAGCAGCGAACAGTTAACGCAGGGGCAGTTCTTC; CDR3aa: CASSEQLTQGQFF
v_gene: TRBV19; d_gene: TRBD1; abundance: many; j_gene: TRBJ1-5; CDR3nt: TGTGCCAGTAGCACCACAGGGGGGAGGCAGCCCCAGCATTTT; CDR3aa: CASSTTGGRQPQHF
v_gene: TRBV19; d_gene: -; abundance: many; j_gene: TRBJ1-5; CDR3nt: TGTGCCAGTAGTATAGCATTGCGAGAGGACAGTTGGAATCAGCCCCAGCATTTT; CDR3aa: CASSIALREDSWNQPQHF
v_gene: TRBV2; d_gene: TRBD2; abundance: many; j_gene: TRBJ2-7; CDR3nt: TGTGCCATAGTAGGAAGAGGCGGGAGGAGCTCCTACGAGCAGTACTTC; CDR3aa: CAIVGRGGRSSYEQYF
v_gene: TRBV7-3; d_gene: -; abundance: many; j_gene: TRBJ2-1; CDR3nt: TGTGCCAGCAGCCCTGGACTTCCCTCGGGTAATGAGCAGTTCTTC; CDR3aa: CASSPGLPSGNEQFF
v_gene: TRBV20-1; d_gene: -; abundance: -; j_gene: TRBJ1-4; CDR3nt: TGCAGTGCTAGAGCGGGTGAAAAACTGTTTTTT; CDR3aa: CSARAGEKLFF
v_gene: TRBV4-2; d_gene: TRBD2; abundance: many; j_gene: TRBJ2-4; CDR3nt: TGTGCCAGCAGCCAAGATCGGGGGGGAAACATTCAGTACTTC; CDR3aa: CASSQDRGGNIQYF
v_gene: TRBV7-2; d_gene: -; abundance: -; j_gene: TRBJ2-4; CDR3nt: TGTGCCAGCAGCTCCTGGGGCAGGAACAACAAAAACATTCAGTACTTC; CDR3aa: CASSSWGRNNKNIQYF
v_gene: TRBV20-1; d_gene: -; abundance: many; j_gene: TRBJ2-1; CDR3nt: TGCAGTGCTGACCCGGGACTTGGGGCCTACAATGAGCAGTTCTTC; CDR3aa: CSADPGLGAYNEQFF
v_gene: TRBV5-4; d_gene: -; abundance: -; j_gene: TRBJ2-5; CDR3nt: TGTGCCAGCAGCTTGGGCCACCTCTTGGGAGAGACCCAGTACTTC; CDR3aa: CASSLGHLLGETQYF
v_gene: TRBV11-2; d_gene: -; abundance: many; j_gene: TRBJ2-1; CDR3nt: TGTGCCAGCAGCTTAGTTCTTTTCAATGAGCAGTTCTTC; CDR3aa: CASSLVLFNEQFF
v_gene: TRBV10-3; d_gene: -; abundance: many; j_gene: TRBJ1-1; CDR3nt: TGTGCCATCAGTGGCCCGACAGATAACACTGAAGCTTTCTTT; CDR3aa: CAISGPTDNTEAFF
v_gene: TRBV28; d_gene: TRBD1; abundance: -; j_gene: TRBJ1-4; CDR3nt: TGTGCCAGCAGTTCGCCGACAGGGTCGGGTAAAAAACTGTTTTTT; CDR3aa: CASSSPTGSGKKLFF
v_gene: TRBV29-1; d_gene: TRBD2; abundance: -; j_gene: TRBJ2-3; CDR3nt: TGCAGCGTTGATGAGGGGTCCAGCGGGGGGGCCACAGATACGCAGTATTTT; CDR3aa: CSVDEGSSGGATDTQYF
v_gene: TRBV9; d_gene: -; abundance: many; j_gene: TRBJ2-1; CDR3nt: TGTGCCAGCAGCGGAGGAACCCACAATGAGCAGTTCTTC; CDR3aa: CASSGGTHNEQFF
v_gene: TRBV25-1; d_gene: TRBD1; abundance: few; j_gene: TRBJ1-5; CDR3nt: TGTGCCAGCAGTGGACAGGGGGTCAATCAGCCCCAGCATTTT; CDR3aa: CASSGQGVNQPQHF
v_gene: TRBV3-1; d_gene: -; abundance: few; j_gene: TRBJ1-2; CDR3nt: TGTGCCAGCAGCCAAGGGGACCGATTGGGCTACACCTTC; CDR3aa: CASSQGDRLGYTF
v_gene: TRBV30; d_gene: -; abundance: few; j_gene: TRBJ1-1; CDR3nt: TGTGCCTGGAGTTCAGGGGCGATAGGCACTGAAGCTTTCTTT; CDR3aa: CAWSSGAIGTEAFF
v_gene: TRBV11-1; d_gene: -; abundance: many; j_gene: TRBJ1-1; CDR3nt: TGTGCCAGCAGCCTCCAACAGGGGAACACTGAAGCTTTCTTT; CDR3aa: CASSLQQGNTEAFF
v_gene: TRBV7-3; d_gene: -; abundance: -; j_gene: TRBJ2-2; CDR3nt: TGTGCCAGCAGCCCCGACTATAACACCGGGGAGCTGTTTTTT; CDR3aa: CASSPDYNTGELFF
v_gene: TRBV12-3/TRBV12-4; d_gene: -; abundance: few; j_gene: TRBJ2-3; CDR3nt: TGTGCCAGCAGTTTTTCCGAGGGAAGCACAGATACGCAGTATTTT; CDR3aa: CASSFSEGSTDTQYF
v_gene: TRBV7-2; d_gene: TRBD2; abundance: many; j_gene: TRBJ2-5; CDR3nt: TGTGCCAGCAGCCGAACTAGCGGGGGAACCGGGTTAGAGACCCAGTACTTC; CDR3aa: CASSRTSGGTGLETQYF
v_gene: TRBV2; d_gene: TRBD1; abundance: few; j_gene: TRBJ1-3; CDR3nt: TGTGCCAGCAGCCTGACAGGGATCTCTGGAAACACCATATATTTT; CDR3aa: CASSLTGISGNTIYF